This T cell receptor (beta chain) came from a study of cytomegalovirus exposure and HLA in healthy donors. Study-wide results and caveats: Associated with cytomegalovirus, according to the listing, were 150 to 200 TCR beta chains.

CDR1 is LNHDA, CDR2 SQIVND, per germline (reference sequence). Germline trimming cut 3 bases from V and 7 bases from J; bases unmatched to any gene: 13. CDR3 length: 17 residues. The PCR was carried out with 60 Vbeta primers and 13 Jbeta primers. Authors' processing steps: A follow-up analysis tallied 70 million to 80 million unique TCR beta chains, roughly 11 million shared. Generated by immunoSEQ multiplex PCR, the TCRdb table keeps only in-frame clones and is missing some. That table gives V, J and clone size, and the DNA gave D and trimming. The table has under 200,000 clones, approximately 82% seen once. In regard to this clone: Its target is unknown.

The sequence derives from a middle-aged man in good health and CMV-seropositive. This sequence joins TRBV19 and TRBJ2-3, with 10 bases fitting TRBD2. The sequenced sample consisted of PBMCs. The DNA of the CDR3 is TGTGCCAGTAGTATTTCGGATAGCGGGAGGAGACTGAATACGCAGTATTTT. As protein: CASSISDSGRRLNTQYF.